The clone carrying this TCR beta chain was seen a single time. Repertoires were generated with immunoSEQ multiplex PCR, while TCRdb's copy carries only in-frame clones and drops some. This repertoire shows 80,000 or so clones, about 90% found once; its top ten account for around 0.93%. V trimming: 3 bases; J trimming: 6 bases; junction bases outside the gene matches: 7. Germline V gives CDR1 WNHNN, CDR2 SYGVQD (reference sequence). The length of the CDR3 is 15 residues. The sample belongs to a study of blood T cell repertoires in COVID-19. The wider study: Samples taken during acute and convalescent COVID-19 were collected in the United States, Italy and Spain.

The rearrangement uses TRBV10-1 and TRBJ2-5; TRBD2 matches at 10 bases. The receptor comes from a woman aged 50 to 60 in a cohort sampled during active COVID-19. Input material: peripheral blood. CDR3 protein: CASSEHDSGRQTQYF. The CDR3 DNA is TGCGCCAGCAGTGAACACGATAGCGGGAGGCAGACCCAGTACTTC.